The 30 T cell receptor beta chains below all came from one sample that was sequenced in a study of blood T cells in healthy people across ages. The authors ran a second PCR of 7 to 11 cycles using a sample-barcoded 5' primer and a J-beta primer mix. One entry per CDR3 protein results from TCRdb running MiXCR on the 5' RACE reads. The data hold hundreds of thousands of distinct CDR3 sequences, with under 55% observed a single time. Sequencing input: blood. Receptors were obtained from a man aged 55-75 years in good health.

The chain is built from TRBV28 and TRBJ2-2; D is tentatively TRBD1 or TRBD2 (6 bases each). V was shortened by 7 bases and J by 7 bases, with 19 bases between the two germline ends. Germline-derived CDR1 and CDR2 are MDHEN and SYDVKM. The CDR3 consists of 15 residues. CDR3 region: CASTKSGGFNGELFF. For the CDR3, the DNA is TGTGCCAGCACCAAGTCCGGGGGCTTTAACGGGGAGCTGTTTTTT.

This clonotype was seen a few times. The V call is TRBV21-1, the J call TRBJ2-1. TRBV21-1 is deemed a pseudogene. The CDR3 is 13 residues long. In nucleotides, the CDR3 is TGTGCCAGCACAGGGAGGTCTCTCAATGAGCAGTTCTTC. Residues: CASTGRSLNEQFF.

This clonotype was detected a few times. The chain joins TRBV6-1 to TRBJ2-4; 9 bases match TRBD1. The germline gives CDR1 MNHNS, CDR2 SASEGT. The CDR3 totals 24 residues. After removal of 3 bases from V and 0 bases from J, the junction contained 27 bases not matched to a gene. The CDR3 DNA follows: TGTGCCAGCAGTGAGCGGAATCCGGGACAGGGAACTATCACGATCATCTTAGCCAAAAACATTCAGTACTTC. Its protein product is CASSERNPGQGTITIILAKNIQYF.

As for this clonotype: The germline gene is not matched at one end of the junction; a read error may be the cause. This CDR3 reads CASRRGTSNTAAFF. As DNA, the CDR3 is TGCGCCAGCAGGCGAGGGACATCGAACACTGCAGCTTTCTTT. The rearrangement uses TRBV4-1 and TRBJ1-1; a possible D gene is TRBD1 (6 bases). Per the germline V gene, CDR1 is MGHRA and CDR2 is YSYEKL. This CDR3 region has 14 residues.

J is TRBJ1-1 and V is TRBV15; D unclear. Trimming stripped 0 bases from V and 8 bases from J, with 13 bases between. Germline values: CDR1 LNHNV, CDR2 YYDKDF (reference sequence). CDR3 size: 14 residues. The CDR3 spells CATSRDQRDREAFF. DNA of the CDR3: TGTGCCACCAGCAGAGACCAAAGGGATAGAGAAGCTTTCTTT.

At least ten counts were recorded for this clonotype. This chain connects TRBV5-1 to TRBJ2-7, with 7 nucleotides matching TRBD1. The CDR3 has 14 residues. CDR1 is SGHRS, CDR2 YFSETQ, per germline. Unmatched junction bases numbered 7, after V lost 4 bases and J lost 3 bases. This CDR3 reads CASSTGQVGYEQYF. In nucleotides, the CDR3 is TGCGCCAGCAGCACAGGACAGGTTGGCTACGAGCAGTACTTC.

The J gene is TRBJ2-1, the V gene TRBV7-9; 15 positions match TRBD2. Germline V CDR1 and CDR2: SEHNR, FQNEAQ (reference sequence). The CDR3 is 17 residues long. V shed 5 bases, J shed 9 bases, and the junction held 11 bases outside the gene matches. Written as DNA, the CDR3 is TGTGCCAGCAGCCCAAGGACTAGCGGGGGGGCTTCTGTTGAGCAGTTCTTC. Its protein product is CASSPRTSGGASVEQFF.

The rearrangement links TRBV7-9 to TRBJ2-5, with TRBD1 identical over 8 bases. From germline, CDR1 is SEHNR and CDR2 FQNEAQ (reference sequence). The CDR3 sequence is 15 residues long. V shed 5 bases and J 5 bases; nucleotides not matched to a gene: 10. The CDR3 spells CASSRGTGDLETQYF. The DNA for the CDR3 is TGTGCCAGCAGCCGGGGGACAGGTGACTTGGAGACCCAGTACTTC.

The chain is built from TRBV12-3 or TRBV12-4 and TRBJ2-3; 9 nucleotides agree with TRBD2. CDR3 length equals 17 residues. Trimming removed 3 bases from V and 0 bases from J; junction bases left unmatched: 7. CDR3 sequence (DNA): TGTGCCAGCAGTTTTCTGGCTAGCGGGGAGAGCACAGATACGCAGTATTTT. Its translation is CASSFLASGESTDTQYF.

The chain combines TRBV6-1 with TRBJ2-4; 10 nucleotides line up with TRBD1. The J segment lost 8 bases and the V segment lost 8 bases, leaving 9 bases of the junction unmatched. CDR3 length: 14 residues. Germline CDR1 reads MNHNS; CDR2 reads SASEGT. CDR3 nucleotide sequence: TGTGCCAGCGTCAGGACAGGGGGTGAGGACATTCAGTACTTC. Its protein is CASVRTGGEDIQYF.

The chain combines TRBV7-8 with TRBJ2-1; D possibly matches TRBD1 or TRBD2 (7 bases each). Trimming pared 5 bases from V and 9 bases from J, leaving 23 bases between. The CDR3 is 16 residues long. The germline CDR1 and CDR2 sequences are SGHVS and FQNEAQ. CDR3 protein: CASSPVQGGPLLEQFF. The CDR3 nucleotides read TGTGCCAGCAGCCCCGTGCAGGGGGGGCCTCTGCTTGAGCAGTTCTTC.

The CDR3 protein is CASRLGGVTGQQFF. The CDR3 DNA reads TGTGCCAGCAGGCTTGGGGGGGTAACAGGGCAGCAGTTCTTC. The chain has TRBV6-5 and TRBJ2-1; a weak D match, TRBD2 (7 bases). The V and J ends lost 6 bases and 11 bases respectively, with 20 bases between them. Germline assignment: CDR1 MNHEY and CDR2 SVGAGI. The CDR3 has 14 amino acids.

CDR3 sequence (DNA): TGTGCCAGCAGCTTAGGGGCGTGGGTGAACACTGAAGCTTTCTTT. Translation: CASSLGAWVNTEAFF. The V gene is TRBV7-2, the J gene TRBJ1-1; unclear D gene. The CDR3 sequence is 15 residues long. CDR1 and CDR2 from the germline V gene are SGHTA and FQGNSA. Deletions cut 1 base from V and 0 bases from J, with 9 bases between. The whole variable domain, filled in from reference TRBV7-2 and TRBJ1-1, reads GAGVSQSPSNKVTEKGKDVELRCDPISGHTALYWYRQSLGQGLEFLIYFQGNSAPDKSGLPSDRFSAERTGGSVSTLTIQRTQQEDSAVYLCASSLGAWVNTEAFFGQGTRLTVV.

CDR3 sequence (DNA): TGTGCCATCAGTGAGTCCGGCAGGGGAAGGCAAGAGACCCAGTACTTC. This translates into CAISESGRGRQETQYF. The chain joins TRBV10-3 to TRBJ2-5, with a tentative D call TRBD1 (6 bases). The germline V and J ends were trimmed by 0 bases and 2 bases, with 13 bases remaining between them. CDR3 size: 16 residues. Germline V gene data show CDR1 as ENHRY and CDR2 as SYGVKD.

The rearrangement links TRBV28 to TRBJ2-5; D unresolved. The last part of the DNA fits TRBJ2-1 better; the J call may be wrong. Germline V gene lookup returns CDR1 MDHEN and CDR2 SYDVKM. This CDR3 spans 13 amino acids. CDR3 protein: CASRRINQETQFF. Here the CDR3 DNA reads TGTGCCAGCAGGAGGATAAACCAAGAGACCCAGTTCTTC.

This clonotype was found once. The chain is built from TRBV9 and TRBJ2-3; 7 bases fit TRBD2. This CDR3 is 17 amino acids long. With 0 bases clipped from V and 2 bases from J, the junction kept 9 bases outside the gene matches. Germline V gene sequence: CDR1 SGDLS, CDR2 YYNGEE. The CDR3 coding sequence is TGTGCCAGCAGCGTAGGTGGTGGTCGGGGGGTCACAGATACGCAGTATTTT. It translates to CASSVGGGRGVTDTQYF.

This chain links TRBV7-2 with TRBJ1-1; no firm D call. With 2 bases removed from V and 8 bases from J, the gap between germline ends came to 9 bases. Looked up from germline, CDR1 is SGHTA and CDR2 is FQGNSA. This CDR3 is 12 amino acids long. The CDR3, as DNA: TGTGCCAGCAGCTTATTCGCGGCCGAAGCTTTCTTT. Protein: CASSLFAAEAFF.

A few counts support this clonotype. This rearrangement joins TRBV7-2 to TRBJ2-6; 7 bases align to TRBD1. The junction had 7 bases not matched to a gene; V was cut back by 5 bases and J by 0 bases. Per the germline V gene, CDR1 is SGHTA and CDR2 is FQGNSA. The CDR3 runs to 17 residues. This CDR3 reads CASSPQGVLSGANVLTF. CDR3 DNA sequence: TGTGCCAGCAGCCCGCAGGGGGTGCTCTCTGGGGCCAACGTCCTGACTTTC.

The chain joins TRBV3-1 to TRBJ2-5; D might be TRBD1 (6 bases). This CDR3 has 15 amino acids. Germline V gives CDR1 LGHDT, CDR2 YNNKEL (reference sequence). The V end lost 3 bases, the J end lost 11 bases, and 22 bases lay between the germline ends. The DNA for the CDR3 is TGTGCCAGCAGCCAGGGACAACGAATATATAATGAGCAGTACTTC. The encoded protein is CASSQGQRIYNEQYF.

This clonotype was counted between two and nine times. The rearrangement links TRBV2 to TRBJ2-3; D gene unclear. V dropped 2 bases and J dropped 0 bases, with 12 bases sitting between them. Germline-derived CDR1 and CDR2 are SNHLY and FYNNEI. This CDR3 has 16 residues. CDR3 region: CASSERALQSTDTQYF. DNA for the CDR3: TGTGCCAGCAGTGAACGGGCTTTACAGAGCACAGATACGCAGTATTTT.

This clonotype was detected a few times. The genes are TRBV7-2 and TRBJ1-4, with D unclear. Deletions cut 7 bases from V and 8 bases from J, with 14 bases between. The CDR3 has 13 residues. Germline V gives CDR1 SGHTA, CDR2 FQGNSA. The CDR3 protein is CASKQPGQEKLFF. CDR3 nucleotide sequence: TGTGCCAGCAAACAACCGGGTCAAGAAAAACTGTTTTTT.

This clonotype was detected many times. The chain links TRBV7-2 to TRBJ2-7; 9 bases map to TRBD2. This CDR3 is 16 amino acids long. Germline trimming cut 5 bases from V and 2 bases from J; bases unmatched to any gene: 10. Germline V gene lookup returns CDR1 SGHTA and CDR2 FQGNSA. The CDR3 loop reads CASSVKSGGLTYEQYF. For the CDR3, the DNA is TGTGCCAGCAGCGTAAAAAGCGGGGGGCTCACCTACGAGCAGTACTTC.

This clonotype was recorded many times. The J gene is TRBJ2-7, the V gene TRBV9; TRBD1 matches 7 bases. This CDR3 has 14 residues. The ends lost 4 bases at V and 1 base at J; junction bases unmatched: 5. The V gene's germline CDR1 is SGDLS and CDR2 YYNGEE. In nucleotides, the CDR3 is TGTGCCAGCAGCCCCAGACAGGGATCCTACGAGCAGTACTTC. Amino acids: CASSPRQGSYEQYF.

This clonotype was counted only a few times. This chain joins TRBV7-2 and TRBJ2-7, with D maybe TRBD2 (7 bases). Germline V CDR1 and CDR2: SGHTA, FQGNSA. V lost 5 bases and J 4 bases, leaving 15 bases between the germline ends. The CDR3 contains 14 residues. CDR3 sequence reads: CASSPLAGAYEQYF. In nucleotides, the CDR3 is TGTGCCAGCAGCCCACTGGCGGGGGCTTACGAGCAGTACTTC.

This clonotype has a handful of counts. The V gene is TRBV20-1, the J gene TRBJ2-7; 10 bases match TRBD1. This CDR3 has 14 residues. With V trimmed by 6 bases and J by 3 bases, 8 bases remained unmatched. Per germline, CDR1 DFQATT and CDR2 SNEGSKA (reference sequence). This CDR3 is CSAPGQGDVYEQYF. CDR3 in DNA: TGCAGTGCACCCGGACAGGGGGACGTCTACGAGCAGTACTTC.

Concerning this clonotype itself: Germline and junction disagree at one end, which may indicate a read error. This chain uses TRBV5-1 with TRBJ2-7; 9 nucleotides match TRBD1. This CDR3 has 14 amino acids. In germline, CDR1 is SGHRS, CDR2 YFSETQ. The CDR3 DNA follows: TGTGCCAGCAGCGGAGGGACAGGGACCTACGAGCAGTACTTC. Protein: CASSGGTGTYEQYF.

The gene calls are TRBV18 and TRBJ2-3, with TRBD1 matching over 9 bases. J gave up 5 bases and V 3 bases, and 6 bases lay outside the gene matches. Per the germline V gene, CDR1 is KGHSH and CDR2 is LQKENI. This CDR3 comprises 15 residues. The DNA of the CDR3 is TGTGCCAGCTCACCGAGGACAGGGGAGCGAGATACGCAGTATTTT. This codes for CASSPRTGERDTQYF.

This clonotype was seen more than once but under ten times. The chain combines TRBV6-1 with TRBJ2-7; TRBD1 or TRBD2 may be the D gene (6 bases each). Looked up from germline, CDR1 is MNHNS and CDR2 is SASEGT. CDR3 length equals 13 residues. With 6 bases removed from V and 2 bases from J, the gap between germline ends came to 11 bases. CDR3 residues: CASRMRGAYEQYF. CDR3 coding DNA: TGTGCCAGCAGAATGAGGGGGGCCTACGAGCAGTACTTC.

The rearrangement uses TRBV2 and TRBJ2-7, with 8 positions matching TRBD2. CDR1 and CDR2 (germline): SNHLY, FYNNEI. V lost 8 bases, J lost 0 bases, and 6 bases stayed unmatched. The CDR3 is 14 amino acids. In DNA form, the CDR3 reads TGTGCCAGCTGGACTAGCTCTAGCTCCTACGAGCAGTACTTC. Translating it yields CASWTSSSSYEQYF.

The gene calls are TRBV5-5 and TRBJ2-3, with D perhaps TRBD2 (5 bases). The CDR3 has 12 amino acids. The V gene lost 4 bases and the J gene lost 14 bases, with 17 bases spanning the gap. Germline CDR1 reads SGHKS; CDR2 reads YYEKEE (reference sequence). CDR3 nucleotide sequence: TGTGCCAGCAGCAGCGAACGGGGATCAGGGTATTTT. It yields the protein CASSSERGSGYF.